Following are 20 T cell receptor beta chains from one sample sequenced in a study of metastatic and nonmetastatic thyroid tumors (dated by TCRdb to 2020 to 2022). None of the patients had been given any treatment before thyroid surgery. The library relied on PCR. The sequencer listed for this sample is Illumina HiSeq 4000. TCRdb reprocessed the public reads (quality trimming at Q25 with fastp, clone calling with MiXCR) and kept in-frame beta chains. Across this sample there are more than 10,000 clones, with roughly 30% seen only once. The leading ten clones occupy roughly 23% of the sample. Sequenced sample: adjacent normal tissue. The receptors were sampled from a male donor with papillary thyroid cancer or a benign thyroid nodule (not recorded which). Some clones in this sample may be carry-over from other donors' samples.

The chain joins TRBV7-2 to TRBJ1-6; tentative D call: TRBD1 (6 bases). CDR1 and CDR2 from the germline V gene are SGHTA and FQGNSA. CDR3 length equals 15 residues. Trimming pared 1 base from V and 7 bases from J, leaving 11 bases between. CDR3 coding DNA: TGTGCCAGCAGCTTAGTTTTCGGACAGAATTCACCCCTCCACTTT. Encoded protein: CASSLVFGQNSPLHF. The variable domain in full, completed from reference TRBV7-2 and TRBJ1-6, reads GAGVSQSPSNKVTEKGKDVELRCDPISGHTALYWYRQSLGQGLEFLIYFQGNSAPDKSGLPSDRFSAERTGGSVSTLTIQRTQQEDSAVYLCASSLVFGQNSPLHFGNGTRLTVT.

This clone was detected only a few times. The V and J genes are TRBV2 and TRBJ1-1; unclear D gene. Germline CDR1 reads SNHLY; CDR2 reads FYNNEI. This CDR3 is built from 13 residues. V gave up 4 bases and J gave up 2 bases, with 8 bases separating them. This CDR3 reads CASSGEANTEAFF. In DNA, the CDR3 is TGTGCCAGCAGTGGTGAAGCTAACACTGAAGCTTTCTTT. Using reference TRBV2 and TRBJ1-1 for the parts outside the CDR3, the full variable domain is EPEVTQTPSHQVTQMGQEVILRCVPISNHLYFYWYRQILGQKVEFLVSFYNNEISEKSEIFDDQFSVERPDGSNFTLKIRSTKLEDSAMYFCASSGEANTEAFFGQGTRLTVV.

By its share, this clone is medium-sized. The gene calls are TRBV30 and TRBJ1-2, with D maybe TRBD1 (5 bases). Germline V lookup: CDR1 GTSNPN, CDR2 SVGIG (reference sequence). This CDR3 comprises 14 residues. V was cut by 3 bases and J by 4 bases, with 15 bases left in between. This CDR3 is CAWRTLEGFYGYTF. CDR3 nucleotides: TGTGCCTGGAGGACACTGGAGGGGTTCTATGGCTACACCTTC.

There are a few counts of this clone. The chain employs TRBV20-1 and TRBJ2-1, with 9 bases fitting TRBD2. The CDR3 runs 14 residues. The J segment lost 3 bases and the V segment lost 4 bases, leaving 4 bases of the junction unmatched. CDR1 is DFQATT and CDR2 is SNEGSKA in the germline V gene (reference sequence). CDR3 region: CSATRLAVYNEQFF. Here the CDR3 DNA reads TGCAGTGCTACGAGACTAGCGGTCTACAATGAGCAGTTCTTC.

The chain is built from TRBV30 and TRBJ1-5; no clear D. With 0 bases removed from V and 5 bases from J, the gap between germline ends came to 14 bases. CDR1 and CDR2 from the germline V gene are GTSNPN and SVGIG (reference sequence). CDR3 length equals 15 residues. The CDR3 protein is CAWSVQPGGDQPQHF. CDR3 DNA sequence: TGTGCCTGGAGTGTCCAGCCAGGCGGCGATCAGCCCCAGCATTTT.

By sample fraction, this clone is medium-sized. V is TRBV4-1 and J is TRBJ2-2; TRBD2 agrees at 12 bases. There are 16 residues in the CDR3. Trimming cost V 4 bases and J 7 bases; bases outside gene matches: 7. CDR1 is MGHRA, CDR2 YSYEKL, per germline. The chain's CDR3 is CASSPPSGGAFGELFF. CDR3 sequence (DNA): TGCGCCAGCAGCCCGCCTAGCGGGGGGGCCTTCGGGGAGCTGTTTTTT.

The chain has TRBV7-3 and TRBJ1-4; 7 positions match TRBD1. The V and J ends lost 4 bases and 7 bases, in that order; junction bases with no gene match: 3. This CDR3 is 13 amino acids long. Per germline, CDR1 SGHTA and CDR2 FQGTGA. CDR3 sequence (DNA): TGTGCCAGCAGCTCACAGGGGCCTGAAAAACTGTTTTTT. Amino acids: CASSSQGPEKLFF.

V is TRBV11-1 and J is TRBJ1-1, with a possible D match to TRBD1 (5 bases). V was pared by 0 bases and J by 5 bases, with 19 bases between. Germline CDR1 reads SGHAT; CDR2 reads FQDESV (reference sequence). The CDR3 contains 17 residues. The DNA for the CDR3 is TGTGCCAGCAGCTTAGCGGAAGGGACCCTAATAGATACTGAAGCTTTCTTT. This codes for CASSLAEGTLIDTEAFF.

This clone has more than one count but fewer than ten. CDR3: CAWSAPGQAEFSYEQYF. The CDR3 region has the DNA TGTGCCTGGAGCGCCCCTGGACAGGCGGAATTTTCATACGAGCAGTACTTC. The chain has TRBV30 and TRBJ2-7, with TRBD1 identical over 7 bases. J was trimmed by 4 bases and V by 3 bases; bases with no gene match: 18. The germline V gene has CDR1 GTSNPN and CDR2 SVGIG (reference sequence). CDR3 length: 17 amino acids.

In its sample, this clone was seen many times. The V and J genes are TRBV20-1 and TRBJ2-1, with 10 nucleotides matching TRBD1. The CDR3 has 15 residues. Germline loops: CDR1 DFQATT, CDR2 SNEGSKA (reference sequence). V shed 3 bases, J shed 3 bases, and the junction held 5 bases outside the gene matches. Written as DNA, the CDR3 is TGCAGTGCTAGCTGGGGACAGGGGAGCTACAATGAGCAGTTCTTC. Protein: CSASWGQGSYNEQFF.

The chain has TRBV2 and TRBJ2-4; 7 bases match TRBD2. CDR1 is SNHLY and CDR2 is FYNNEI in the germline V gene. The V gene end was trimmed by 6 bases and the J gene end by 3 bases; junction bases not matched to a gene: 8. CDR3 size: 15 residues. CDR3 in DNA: TGTGCCAGCAGGGGGGGGTTTGGCGTCAAAAACATTCAGTACTTC. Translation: CASRGGFGVKNIQYF.

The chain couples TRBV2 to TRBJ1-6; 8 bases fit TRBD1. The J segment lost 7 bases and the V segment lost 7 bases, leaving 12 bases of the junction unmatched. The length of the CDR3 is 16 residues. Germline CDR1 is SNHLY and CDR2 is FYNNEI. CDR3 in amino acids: CASNVQGALGNSPLHF. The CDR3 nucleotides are TGTGCCAGCAACGTCCAGGGGGCGCTTGGAAATTCACCCCTCCACTTT.

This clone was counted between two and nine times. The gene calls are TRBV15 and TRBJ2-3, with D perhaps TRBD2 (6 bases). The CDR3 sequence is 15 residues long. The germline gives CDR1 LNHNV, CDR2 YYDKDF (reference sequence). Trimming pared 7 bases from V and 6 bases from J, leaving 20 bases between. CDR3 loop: CATIGGTPVVDTQYF. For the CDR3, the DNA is TGTGCCACCATCGGCGGGACTCCGGTGGTGGATACGCAGTATTTT.

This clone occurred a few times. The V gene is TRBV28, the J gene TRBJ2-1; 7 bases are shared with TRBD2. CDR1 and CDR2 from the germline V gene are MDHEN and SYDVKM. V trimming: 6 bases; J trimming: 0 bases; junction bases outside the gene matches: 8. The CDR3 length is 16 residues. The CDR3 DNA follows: TGTGCCAGCAGCCTCCTAGCGGCGAGCTCCTACAATGAGCAGTTCTTC. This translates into CASSLLAASSYNEQFF.

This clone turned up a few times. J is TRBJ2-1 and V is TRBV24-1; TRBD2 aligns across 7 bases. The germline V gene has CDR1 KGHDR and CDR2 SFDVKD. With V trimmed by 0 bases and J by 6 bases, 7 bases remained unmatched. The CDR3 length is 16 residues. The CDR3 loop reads CATSDLPAGVRNEQFF. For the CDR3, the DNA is TGTGCCACCAGTGATTTGCCGGCGGGAGTACGCAATGAGCAGTTCTTC.

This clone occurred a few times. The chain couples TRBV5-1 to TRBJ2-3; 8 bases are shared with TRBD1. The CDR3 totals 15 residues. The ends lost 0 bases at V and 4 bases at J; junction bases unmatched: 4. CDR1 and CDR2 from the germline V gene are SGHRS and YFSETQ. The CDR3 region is CASSLGQGSPDTQYF. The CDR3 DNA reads TGCGCCAGCAGCTTGGGACAGGGGAGTCCAGATACGCAGTATTTT.

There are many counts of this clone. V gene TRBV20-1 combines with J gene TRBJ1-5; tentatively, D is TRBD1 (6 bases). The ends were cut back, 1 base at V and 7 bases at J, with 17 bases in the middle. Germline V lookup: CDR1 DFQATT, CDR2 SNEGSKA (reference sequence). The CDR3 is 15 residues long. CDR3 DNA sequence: TGCAGTGCTAGAGTAGGCAGGGGTGAATCGCAGCCCCAGCATTTT. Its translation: CSARVGRGESQPQHF.

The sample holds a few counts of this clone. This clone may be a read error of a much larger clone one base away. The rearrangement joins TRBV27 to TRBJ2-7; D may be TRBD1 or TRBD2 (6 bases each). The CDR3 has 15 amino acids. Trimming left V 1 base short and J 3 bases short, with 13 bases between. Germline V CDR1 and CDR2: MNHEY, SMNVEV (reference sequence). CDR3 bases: TGTGCCAGCAGTTTATGCGGGACATGGGACTACGAGCAGTACTTC. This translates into CASSLCGTWDYEQYF.

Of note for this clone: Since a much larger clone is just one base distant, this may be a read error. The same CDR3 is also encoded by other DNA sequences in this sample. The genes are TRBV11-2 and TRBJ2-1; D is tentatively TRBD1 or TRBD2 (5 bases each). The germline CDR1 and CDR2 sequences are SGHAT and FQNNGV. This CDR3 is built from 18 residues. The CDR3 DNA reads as TGTGCCAGCAGCGAAGGCCCCAGGTTGGGACGAATTTACAACGAGCAGTTCTTC. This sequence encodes CASSEGPRLGRIYNEQFF.

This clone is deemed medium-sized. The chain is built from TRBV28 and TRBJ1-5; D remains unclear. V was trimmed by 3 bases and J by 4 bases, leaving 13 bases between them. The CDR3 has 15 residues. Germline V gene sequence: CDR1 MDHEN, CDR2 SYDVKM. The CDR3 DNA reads TGTGCCAGCAGTTTGCCCAAAGCCTCAAATCAGCCCCAGCATTTT. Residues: CASSLPKASNQPQHF.